The text below deals with one T cell receptor (beta chain). V was cut by 7 bases and J by 7 bases, with 16 bases left in between. The germline CDR1 and CDR2 sequences are MDHEN and SYDVKM. This CDR3 region has 13 residues. Profiling relied on immunoSEQ multiplex PCR, and the TCRdb table lists in-frame clones only, not all of them. The table lists hundreds of thousands of clones, roughly 88% of them singletons. The data originate from a study of shared T cell receptors in the human thymus. The sample also formed part of further work on human thymus T cells. Turning to that study: Highly overlapping thymic repertoires in unrelated individuals were reported by related research.

Specimen: thymocytes. The J gene is TRBJ1-2, the V gene TRBV28, with a possible D match to TRBD1 (5 bases). This sequence was found in a girl under three years old with a congenital heart defect. CDR3 sequence reads: CASTRGGRTGYTF. The DNA of the CDR3 is TGTGCCAGCACCCGGGGGGGGAGAACTGGCTACACCTTC.